A selection of T cell receptor beta chains follows, all from one sample in a study of OX40 agonist ivuxolimab in advanced cancers. Measured with immunoSEQ multiplex PCR; TCRdb has only the in-frame clones, and not every one. In the table there are about 120,000 clones, roughly nine tenths of which are singletons. The starting material was CD4+ or CD8+ T cells sorted from blood, obtained in a trial of the OX40 agonist ivuxolimab. The receptor source for this set is an adult with an advanced solid tumor such as melanoma, head and neck, liver or kidney cancer. The CDR3 runs from the conserved cysteine through the conserved F or W. D genes are given only for firm matches. Clone size is given for some rows only: seen once, a few or many times, or a class if the clone is expanded.

j_call v_call cdr3_length clone_size d_call cdr3_nt cdr3_aa
TRBJ1-2 TRBV4-3 16 NA NA TGCGCCAGCAGCCAAGGCAGGGCCAGTGCCGACTCGGGCTACACCTTC CASSQGRASADSGYTF
TRBJ1-1 TRBV30 13 NA NA TGTGCCTGGAATCCACAGGAAAACACTGAAGCTTTCTTT CAWNPQENTEAFF
TRBJ1-1 TRBV5-5 14 NA NA TGTGCCAGCAGTTCAGGGAACATGAACACTGAAGCTTTCTTT CASSSGNMNTEAFF
TRBJ2-3 TRBV5-1 15 once TRBD2 TGCGCCAGCAGCTCTCGACTAGCGGGCACAGATACGCAGTATTTT CASSSRLAGTDTQYF
TRBJ2-2 TRBV10-2 18 once TRBD2 TGCGCCAGCAGCGATGCGGGACTAGCGGGGGGAAACACCGGGGAGCTGTTTTTT CASSDAGLAGGNTGELFF
TRBJ2-5 TRBV7-9 14 once NA TGTGCCAGCAGCTTAGCGGGAGCCGGAGAGACCCAGTACTTC CASSLAGAGETQYF
TRBJ1-4 TRBV7-2 15 NA NA TGTGCCAGCAGCTCCTCAGGGAGGGGTAATGAAAAACTGTTTTTT CASSSSGRGNEKLFF
TRBJ1-1 TRBV18 14 NA NA TGTGCCAGTTCGCGGGCCCTCATGAACACTGAAGCTTTCTTT CASSRALMNTEAFF
TRBJ2-7 TRBV27 14 NA NA TGTGCCAGCAGTTTGCGTGGGGACCTGGGCGAGCAGTACTTC CASSLRGDLGEQYF
TRBJ1-5 TRBV10-3 15 NA NA TGTGCCATCAGTGACGGGCCTCTTACAAATCAGCCCCAGCATTTT CAISDGPLTNQPQHF
TRBJ2-7 TRBV10-3 12 NA NA TGTGCCATCACTCGCGATAGGGTCGAGCAGTACTTC CAITRDRVEQYF
TRBJ1-1 TRBV10-3 13 NA NA TGTGCCATCAGTGAGTCAATGAACACTGAAGCTTTCTTT CAISESMNTEAFF
TRBJ2-5 TRBV11-2 17 NA TRBD2 TGTGCCAGCAGCTTCCCGGGACTAGCGGGGGGTGGCAAGACCCAGTACTTC CASSFPGLAGGGKTQYF
TRBJ2-7 TRBV10-3 14 NA TRBD1 TGTGCCATCAGGGGCGTACAGGGGGCCCACGAGCAGTACTTC CAIRGVQGAHEQYF
TRBJ2-1 TRBV5-1 18 NA TRBD2 TGCGCCAGCCAACTTACTAGCGGGGGGATTAGCTCCTACAATGAGCAGTTCTTC CASQLTSGGISSYNEQFF
TRBJ2-2 TRBV7-9 15 NA TRBD2 TGTGCCAGCAGAATGCGGGGGTTAGACACCGGGGAGCTGTTTTTT CASRMRGLDTGELFF
TRBJ1-2 TRBV6-1 15 few NA TGTGCCAGCAGTGATATATGGGGAGCTAACTATGGCTACACCTTC CASSDIWGANYGYTF
TRBJ1-2 TRBV4-3 13 once NA TGCGCCAGCAGCCAAGGCGGTAGTATGGGCTACACCTTC CASSQGGSMGYTF
TRBJ1-6 TRBV6-6 11 NA NA TGTGCCAGCAGTTACCCGTCCCCCCTCCACTTT CASSYPSPLHF
TRBJ2-1 TRBV18 13 NA NA TGTGCCAGCTCACCACCCATAGACAATGAGCAGTTCTTC CASSPPIDNEQFF
TRBJ1-3 TRBV7-2 17 NA TRBD1 TGTGCCAGCAGCTTGGGACAGAATTATATCTCTGGAAACACCATATATTTT CASSLGQNYISGNTIYF
TRBJ1-5 TRBV18 14 NA NA TGTGCCAGCTCACCAACGGGGGGCAATCAGCCCCAGCATTTT CASSPTGGNQPQHF
TRBJ2-5 TRBV29-1 16 NA TRBD2 TGCAGCGCCAACCCTTCCTCCGGGACTAGCGGCCAGACCCAGTACTTC CSANPSSGTSGQTQYF
TRBJ2-3 TRBV7-9 14 NA TRBD2 TGTGCCAGCAGCAGTAGCGGGGGCCCAGATACGCAGTATTTT CASSSSGGPDTQYF
TRBJ2-3 TRBV11-3 12 NA NA TGTGCCAGCAGCTTGGGACTGGAGACGCAGTATTTT CASSLGLETQYF
TRBJ2-2 TRBV6-1 15 NA TRBD1 TGTGCCAGCAGTGAAACAGGGGGCAGGACCGGGGAGCTGTTTTTT CASSETGGRTGELFF
TRBJ2-1 TRBV19 15 once TRBD1 TGTGCCAGTAGTATGGTTGGACAGGGAAAGACGGAGCAGTTCTTC CASSMVGQGKTEQFF
TRBJ1-5 TRBV18 13 NA NA TGTGCCAGCTCACTTTCCCTGGATCAGCCCCAGCATTTT CASSLSLDQPQHF
TRBJ1-6 TRBV15 16 NA TRBD1 TGTGCCACCAGCAGAGACTTGGGACAGGGGAGTTCACCCCTCCACTTT CATSRDLGQGSSPLHF
TRBJ2-7 TRBV28 14 once TRBD1 TGTGCCAGCAGTACGGGGACAGGGGGCTACGAGCAGTACTTC CASSTGTGGYEQYF
TRBJ1-6 TRBV19 14 few NA TGTGCCAGTAGGTTAGGGGCGGGTAATTCACCCCTCCACTTT CASRLGAGNSPLHF
TRBJ2-5 TRBV25-1 14 NA NA TGTGCCAGCAGTCTAGACCCCGCTGTGGGGACCCAGTACTTC CASSLDPAVGTQYF
TRBJ2-2 TRBV7-8 16 NA NA TGTGCCAGCAGCTTAGCGCTTCTGGGGGGTGTCGGGGAGCTGTTTTTT CASSLALLGGVGELFF
TRBJ1-4 TRBV15 14 NA TRBD1 TGTGCCACTTCTTTAGACAGGGTTAATGAAAAACTGTTTTTT CATSLDRVNEKLFF
TRBJ2-1 TRBV29-1 17 NA NA TGCAGCGTAGCCCACCTCCGGTCAGTGGAAAGCTACAATGAGCAGTTCTTC CSVAHLRSVESYNEQFF
TRBJ2-7 TRBV5-1 12 NA TRBD1 TGTGCCAGCAGCCAGGGGGCGCGGGAGCAGTACTTC CASSQGAREQYF
TRBJ2-5 TRBV28 13 NA NA TGTGCCAGCACTCAAGGGGGGCACCGGGCCCAGTACTTC CASTQGGHRAQYF
TRBJ1-2 TRBV6-6 13 NA NA TGTGCCAGCAGTCGAGGAGGGTACTATGGCTACACCTTC CASSRGGYYGYTF
TRBJ2-7 TRBV5-5 13 NA NA TGTGCCAGCAGCCGCCCCCTCGGGGACGAGCAGTACTTC CASSRPLGDEQYF
TRBJ1-4 TRBV27 17 once TRBD1 TGTGCCAGCAACCCCGGACAGGGCCGTTCAACTAATGAAAAACTGTTTTTT CASNPGQGRSTNEKLFF
TRBJ1-1 TRBV27 13 NA TRBD1 TGTGCCAGCAGCTACAGGGGGAACACTGAAGCTTTCTTT CASSYRGNTEAFF